These 9 T cell receptor beta chains were sequenced from one sample in a study of blood T cell repertoires in COVID-19. The method was immunoSEQ multiplex PCR; TCRdb's version includes in-frame clones alone and lacks a portion of them. This sample has some 73,000 clones, with more than 80% found just once. The sample taken for sequencing was peripheral blood. These receptors all come from a human donor in a cohort sampled during active COVID-19.

The chain joins TRBV3-1 (or the pseudogene TRBV3-2) to TRBJ2-7, with D maybe TRBD2 (5 bases). This CDR3 region has 12 residues. Germline CDR1 reads LGHDT; CDR2 reads YNNKEL (reference sequence). Trimming removed 4 bases from V and 3 bases from J, with 7 bases in between. The CDR3 sequence: CASSLTSYEQYF. The CDR3 coding sequence is TGTGCCAGCAGCCTTACTAGCTACGAGCAGTACTTC.

The chain carries TRBV28 and TRBJ1-1; 9 bases match TRBD1. The CDR3 extends over 15 amino acids. V trimming: 3 bases; J trimming: 2 bases; junction bases outside the gene matches: 4. CDR1 MDHEN and CDR2 SYDVKM come from the germline V gene. CDR3: CASSLGDRANTEAFF. Written as DNA, the CDR3 is TGTGCCAGCAGTTTGGGGGACAGGGCCAACACTGAAGCTTTCTTT.

This clone has a single count. The chain links TRBV28 to TRBJ2-2; the match to TRBD2 covers 10 bases. Germline CDR1 reads MDHEN; CDR2 reads SYDVKM. V shed 8 bases, J shed 3 bases, and the junction held 6 bases outside the gene matches. CDR3 length equals 15 residues. The CDR3 DNA reads as TGTGCCAGCGGAAAGCGGGGGGGCCACACCGGGGAGCTGTTTTTT. Residues: CASGKRGGHTGELFF.

The chain has TRBV5-4 and TRBJ2-3, with TRBD2 matching 13 bases. The CDR3 runs 16 residues. Germline CDR1 and CDR2: SGHNT and YYREEE (reference sequence). V shed 2 bases and J 3 bases; nucleotides not matched to a gene: 3. DNA of the CDR3: TGTGCCAGCAGCTTTCAGACTAGCGGGGGGACAGATACGCAGTATTTT. It is translated as CASSFQTSGGTDTQYF.

The V and J genes are TRBV4-1 and TRBJ1-6, with 10 bases that match TRBD1. The V gene end was trimmed by 4 bases and the J gene end by 5 bases; junction bases not matched to a gene: 2. The CDR3 totals 15 residues. The germline V gene encodes CDR1 MGHRA and CDR2 YSYEKL. The CDR3 loop is CASSPGTGDNSPLHF. The CDR3 DNA reads as TGCGCCAGCAGCCCCGGGACAGGGGATAATTCACCCCTCCACTTT.

This chain links TRBV5-1 with TRBJ2-3; 9 bases match TRBD2. Trimming cost V 3 bases and J 2 bases; bases outside gene matches: 4. Germline assignment: CDR1 SGHRS and CDR2 YFSETQ. The CDR3 length is 15 residues. The CDR3 DNA sequence: TGCGCCAGCAGCTCCGGACTAGCGCTCACAGATACGCAGTATTTT. It yields the protein CASSSGLALTDTQYF.

V is TRBV30 and J is TRBJ2-3; 9 bases align to TRBD1. The CDR3 length is 15 residues. Germline V gene sequence: CDR1 GTSNPN, CDR2 SVGIG (reference sequence). With 0 bases clipped from V and 2 bases from J, the junction kept 3 bases outside the gene matches. CDR3 coding DNA: TGTGCCTGGAGTGTACAGGGGGCCTACACAGATACGCAGTATTTT. This codes for CAWSVQGAYTDTQYF. Based on the CDR3 plus reference TRBV30 and TRBJ2-3, the full variable domain is SQTIHQWPATLVQPVGSPLSLECTVEGTSNPNLYWYRQAAGRGLQLLFYSVGIGQISSEVPQNLSASRPQDRQFILSSKKLLLSDSGFYLCAWSVQGAYTDTQYFGPGTRLTVL.

The table lists this clone with a count of one. CDR3 nucleotides: TGCGCCAGCAGCTTGCTGGGGGCGGTGGGAGCCCAAGAGACCCAGTACTTC. Translation: CASSLLGAVGAQETQYF. This chain joins TRBV5-1 and TRBJ2-5; possible D gene TRBD1, 6 bases. The CDR3 contains 17 residues. Trimming cost V 1 base and J 1 base, with 17 bases left between them. The germline V gene has CDR1 SGHRS and CDR2 YFSETQ.

This clone has a single count. This chain connects TRBV30 to TRBJ1-2; D not certain. This CDR3 is 13 amino acids long. V was shortened by 2 bases and J by 2 bases, with 9 bases between the two germline ends. Germline V gives CDR1 GTSNPN, CDR2 SVGIG (reference sequence). The CDR3 bases are TGTGCCTGGAGTCGACTGATAAACTATGGCTACACCTTC. The encoded protein is CAWSRLINYGYTF.